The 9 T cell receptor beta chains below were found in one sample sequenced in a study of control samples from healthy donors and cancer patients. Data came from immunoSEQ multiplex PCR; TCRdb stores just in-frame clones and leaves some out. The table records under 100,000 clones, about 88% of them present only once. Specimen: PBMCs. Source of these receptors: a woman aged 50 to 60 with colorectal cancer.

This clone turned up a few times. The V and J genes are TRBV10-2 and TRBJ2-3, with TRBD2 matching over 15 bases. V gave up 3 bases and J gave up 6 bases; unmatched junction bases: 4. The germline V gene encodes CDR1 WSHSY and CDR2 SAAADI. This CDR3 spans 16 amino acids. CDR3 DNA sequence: TGCGCCAGCAGTGAACCGGGACTAGCGGGGGGCGATACGCAGTATTTT. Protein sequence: CASSEPGLAGGDTQYF.

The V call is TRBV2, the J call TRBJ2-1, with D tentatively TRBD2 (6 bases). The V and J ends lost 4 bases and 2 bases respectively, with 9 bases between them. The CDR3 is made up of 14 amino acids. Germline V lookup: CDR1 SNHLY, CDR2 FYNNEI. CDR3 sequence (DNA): TGTGCCAGCAGTGGACGGGGGACCTACAATGAGCAGTTCTTC. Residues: CASSGRGTYNEQFF.

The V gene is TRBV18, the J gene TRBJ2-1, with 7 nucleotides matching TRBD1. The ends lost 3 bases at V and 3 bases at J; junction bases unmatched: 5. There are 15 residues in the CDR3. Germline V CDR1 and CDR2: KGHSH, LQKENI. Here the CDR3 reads CASSPYRGNYNEQFF. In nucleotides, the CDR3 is TGTGCCAGCTCACCTTACAGGGGAAACTACAATGAGCAGTTCTTC.

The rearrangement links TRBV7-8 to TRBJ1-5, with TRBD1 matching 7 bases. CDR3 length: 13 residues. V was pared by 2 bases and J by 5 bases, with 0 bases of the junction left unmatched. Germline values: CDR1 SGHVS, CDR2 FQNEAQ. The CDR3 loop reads CASSLQGDQPQHF. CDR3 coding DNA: TGTGCCAGCAGCTTACAGGGGGATCAGCCCCAGCATTTT.

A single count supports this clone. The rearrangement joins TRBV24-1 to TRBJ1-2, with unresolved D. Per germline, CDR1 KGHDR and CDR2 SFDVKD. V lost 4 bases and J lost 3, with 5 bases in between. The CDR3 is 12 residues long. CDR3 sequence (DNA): TGTGCCACCAGTGAGGGAGACTATGGCTACACCTTC. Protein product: CATSEGDYGYTF.

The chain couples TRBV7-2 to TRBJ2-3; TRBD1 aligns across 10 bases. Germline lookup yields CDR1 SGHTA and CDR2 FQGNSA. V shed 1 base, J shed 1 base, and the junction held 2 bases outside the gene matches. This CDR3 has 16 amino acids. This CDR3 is CASSLVGTGGTDTQYF. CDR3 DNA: TGTGCCAGCAGCTTAGTCGGGACAGGGGGCACAGATACGCAGTATTTT.

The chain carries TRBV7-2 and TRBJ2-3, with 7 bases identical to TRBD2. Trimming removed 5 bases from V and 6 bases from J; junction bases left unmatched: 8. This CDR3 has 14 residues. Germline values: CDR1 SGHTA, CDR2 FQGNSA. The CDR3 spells CASSPGLVSDTQYF. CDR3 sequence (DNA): TGTGCCAGCAGCCCAGGACTAGTCTCCGATACGCAGTATTTT. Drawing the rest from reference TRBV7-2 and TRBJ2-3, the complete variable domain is GAGVSQSPSNKVTEKGKDVELRCDPISGHTALYWYRQSLGQGLEFLIYFQGNSAPDKSGLPSDRFSAERTGGSVSTLTIQRTQQEDSAVYLCASSPGLVSDTQYFGPGTRLTVL.

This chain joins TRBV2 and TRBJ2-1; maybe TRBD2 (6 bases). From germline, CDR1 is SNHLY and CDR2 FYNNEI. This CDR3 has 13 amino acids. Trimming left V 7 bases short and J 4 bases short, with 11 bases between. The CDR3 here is CASKGREYNEQFF. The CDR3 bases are TGTGCCAGCAAAGGTCGGGAGTACAATGAGCAGTTCTTC.

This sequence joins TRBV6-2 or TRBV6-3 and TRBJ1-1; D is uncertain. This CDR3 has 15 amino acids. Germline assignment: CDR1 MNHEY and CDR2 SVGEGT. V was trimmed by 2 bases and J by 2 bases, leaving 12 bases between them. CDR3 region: CASSYRGGLNTEAFF. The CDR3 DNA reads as TGTGCCAGCAGTTACCGAGGAGGGCTTAACACTGAAGCTTTCTTT.